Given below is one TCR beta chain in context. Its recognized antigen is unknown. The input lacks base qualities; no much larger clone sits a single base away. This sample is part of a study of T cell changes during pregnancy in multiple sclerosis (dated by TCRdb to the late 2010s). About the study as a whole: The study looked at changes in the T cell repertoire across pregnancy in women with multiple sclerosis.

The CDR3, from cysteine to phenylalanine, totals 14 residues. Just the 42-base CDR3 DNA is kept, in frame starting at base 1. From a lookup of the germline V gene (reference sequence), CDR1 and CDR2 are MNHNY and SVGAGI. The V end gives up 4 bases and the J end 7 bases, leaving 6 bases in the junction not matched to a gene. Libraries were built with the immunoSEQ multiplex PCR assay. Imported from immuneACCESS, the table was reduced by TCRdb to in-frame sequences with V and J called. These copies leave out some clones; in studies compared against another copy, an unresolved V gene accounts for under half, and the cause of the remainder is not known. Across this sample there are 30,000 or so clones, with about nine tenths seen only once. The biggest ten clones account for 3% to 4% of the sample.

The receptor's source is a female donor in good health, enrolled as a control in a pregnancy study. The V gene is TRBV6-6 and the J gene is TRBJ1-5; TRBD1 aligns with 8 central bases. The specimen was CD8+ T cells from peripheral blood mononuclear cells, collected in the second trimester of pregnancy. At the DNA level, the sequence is TGTGCCAGCAGTTCCGCAGGGGGCGACCAGCCCCAGCATTTT. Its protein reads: CASSSAGGDQPQHF.